The sequence of this TCR beta chain was determined in a study of shared clonotypes between healthy human individuals (dated by TCRdb to about 2020). General notes on the study: A couple of women and a few men aged 18 to 49 years were included in the cohort. For each donor, three plates each were used for CD4 naive and CD4 memory, two plates were used for CD8 naive, and one plate was used for CD8 memory. Blood TCR repertoires of several healthy adults were deeply sequenced to estimate repertoire size and the extent of clonotype sharing between individuals. To increase sequencing depth and limit assay-specific biases, TCR repertoire library preparation and sequencing were carried out by different laboratories using diverse techniques. Each donor's leukapheresis produced roughly between roughly 0.9 and 9 billion PBMCs. The paper as a whole reports these results and caveats: The genetic and exposure-history diversity represented was limited by the small number of donors. Clonotypes shared by all four sorted-subset donors showed higher generation probabilities than non-shared clonotypes. Larger estimated clonotype richness was generally found for naive subsets than for memory subsets. Rarefaction of sorted-subset datasets indicated incomplete sequencing despite the large sequencing depth. Sampling was restricted to blood, and TCR repertoires in tissue are likely to differ from TCR repertoires in blood. Pairwise subsampling led to the expectation that sequencing depth would affect the degree of clonotype sharing among donors. When several donors were compared, the shared fraction of clonotypes was 5% to 6.5% for naive CD4, around 3.6% for naive CD8, roughly 2.5% for memory CD4, and less than 0.45% for memory CD8.

Using the deep immunoSEQ assay, TCR CDR3 regions were amplified from genomic DNA by multiplex PCR. Genomic DNA extracted from each cell subset was distributed evenly over all wells of several immunoSEQ 96-well plates, and each plate served as one replicate. Each replicate PCR for sorted subsets received about 210 ng genomic DNA, equal to roughly 29,000 T cell genomes. Purified libraries were measured with a Qubit 3.0 fluorometer, size-checked on a Bioanalyzer 2100, and measured again with the KAPA Library Quantification kit. Every immunoSEQ 96-well plate was sequenced on a separate single-read 150-cycle Illumina NextSeq 550 flow cell. For the original study's pipeline: Because only junctional sequences without quality scores were contained in the immunoSEQ output, filtering matching that applied to full-length reads could not be performed. To assign V/J genes and CDR3, sequences were annotated using PyIR, a Python wrapper for IgBLAST v1.9, with IMGT germline references. Reads with weak V/J assignments (E-value above 1e-6), missing CDR3, stop codons, out-of-frame junctions, or ambiguous translated residues were removed. V3J clonotypes were defined as sequences sharing the same inferred V gene, J gene, and CDR3 amino acid sequence. The percentage overlap between two repertoires was calculated by dividing the number of shared unique clonotypes by the size of the smaller repertoire. RTK rarefaction, the Chao1 estimator, and Recon v2.1 estimates of unobserved clonotypes were used to assess repertoire richness. OLGA was used to compute generation probabilities for all TCRbeta clonotypes that the gDNA method yielded from four donors. TCRdb took over this immuneACCESS table, retaining in-frame rearrangements with V and J assigned. Such tables are incomplete; in checked studies, under half of the missing clones stem from an unresolved V gene, and the remainder is unexplained. V, J and clone size are taken as reported in that table, and D and trimming were inferred from the DNA itself. In all, the sample holds around 1 million clones, and about three quarters of those were seen once. In total, the top ten clones hold around 1.4% of the sample.

V lost 0 bases and J lost 5 bases, and the count of bases not matched to a germline gene is 8. In the germline V gene, CDR1 corresponds to SGDLS and CDR2 to YYNGEE. The CDR3 holds 17 amino acids from the cysteine to the phenylalanine. Of the read, only the CDR3 DNA is kept; its 51 bases are in frame from base 1. Notes on this clone: Its antigen is still unknown. Base qualities are not at hand, and no much larger clone is one base apart.

Donors were healthy HIV-negative adults with no recently reported acute infections or vaccinations. Only Caucasian adults living in Nashville, Tennessee, USA were represented among the donors. Magnetic negative selection was used to enrich CD4+ T cells, after which naive cells were positively selected on CD45RA and the negative fraction became the memory subset. Blood was collected by leukapheresis, and PBMCs were isolated by Ficoll-Histopaque density gradient centrifugation and then cryopreserved in liquid nitrogen vapor phase. Analytical flow cytometry was used to check the purity and quantity of every magnetically sorted T cell population. Each sorted fraction had its genomic DNA isolated and then quantified by UV absorbance on a Nanodrop 2000c.

The receptor chain draws on TRBV9 and TRBJ2-3; 11 bases in the middle match TRBD2. The sequence derives from a man between 18 and 29 years old in good health. Specimen: memory CD4+ T cells sorted from blood. This specimen's cell subset or site label, per the study, means: CD45RA-negative fraction. The DNA sequence reads TGTGCCAGCAGCGTAGGGATACTAGCGGGAGCGGGAGATACGCAGTATTTT. It specifies CASSVGILAGAGDTQYF.